The 32 T cell receptor beta chains below all came from one sample that was sequenced in a study of shared clonotypes between healthy human individuals. Repertoires were generated with immunoSEQ multiplex PCR, while TCRdb's copy carries only in-frame clones and drops some. The table lists 2.5 million or so clones, 90% to 95% of them singletons, with roughly 0.13% in the top ten. Input material: naive CD4+ T cells sorted from blood. As to subset: CD45RA+ positively selected. All receptors come from a man between 18 and 29 years old in good health.

The V gene is TRBV18, the J gene TRBJ2-2; D is unresolved. The germline gives CDR1 KGHSH, CDR2 LQKENI. Trimming shortened V by 5 bases and J by 7 bases, and 14 bases separated the two germline ends. The CDR3 is 14 amino acids. The CDR3 region is CASSSTLSGGELFF. CDR3 nucleotide sequence: TGTGCCAGCTCATCCACACTATCGGGCGGGGAGCTGTTTTTT.

V gene TRBV7-2 combines with J gene TRBJ2-6; TRBD2 might be the D (6 bases). V lost 5 bases, J lost 1 base, and 21 bases lay in between. The CDR3 length is 19 residues. The V gene's germline CDR1 is SGHTA and CDR2 FQGNSA. The CDR3 sequence is CASSRPQGGGKSGANVLTF. DNA for the CDR3: TGTGCCAGCAGCCGCCCCCAGGGAGGAGGGAAGTCTGGGGCCAACGTCCTGACTTTC.

The rearrangement joins TRBV9 to TRBJ2-1; no definite D call. Trimming left V 4 bases short and J 1 base short, with 9 bases between. Germline values: CDR1 SGDLS, CDR2 YYNGEE. CDR3 size: 14 residues. CDR3 residues: CASSSWQSYNEQFF. Written as DNA, the CDR3 is TGTGCCAGCAGCTCCTGGCAGTCCTACAATGAGCAGTTCTTC.

Concerning this clone: The same CDR3 also results from other DNA sequences found in this sample. This rearrangement joins TRBV6-4 to TRBJ2-3; D is possibly TRBD1 or TRBD2 (5 bases each). Germline CDR1 reads MRHNA; CDR2 reads SNTAGT. Trimming shortened V by 9 bases and J by 1 base, and 14 bases separated the two germline ends. This CDR3 spans 14 amino acids. CDR3 region: CASSRDGGTDTQYF. The DNA for the CDR3 is TGTGCCAGTTCCCGGGACGGTGGCACAGATACGCAGTATTTT.

The chain carries TRBV6-5 and TRBJ1-6; D not resolved. The CDR3 spans 16 residues. Germline assignment: CDR1 MNHEY and CDR2 SVGAGI. The V gene lost 4 bases and the J gene lost 5 bases, with 15 bases spanning the gap. The CDR3 region has the DNA TGTGCCAGCAGTTCAGGAGGAGGGAGCCATAATTCACCCCTCCACTTT. Encoded protein: CASSSGGGSHNSPLHF.

This chain uses TRBV6-5 with TRBJ1-3; D might be TRBD1 (5 bases). Germline CDR1 MNHEY, CDR2 SVGAGI. The CDR3 has 14 residues. V shed 5 bases and J shed 2 bases, with 10 bases lying between them. For the CDR3, the DNA is TGTGCCAGCAGTCCCAGGGTTACTGGAAACACCATATATTTT. Translation: CASSPRVTGNTIYF.

The rearrangement uses TRBV12-5 and TRBJ2-7, with TRBD1 matching over 10 bases. This CDR3 region has 15 residues. V shed 5 bases and J 4 bases; nucleotides not matched to a gene: 8. Germline CDR1 LGHNT, CDR2 FRNRAP. CDR3 sequence (DNA): TGTGCTAGTGGTCTACCGGGACAGGGGCTATACGAGCAGTACTTC. Translated, it gives CASGLPGQGLYEQYF.

This clone occurred once. The genes are TRBV30 and TRBJ1-1; D unclear. V shed 0 bases and J shed 3 bases, with 11 bases lying between them. CDR3 length equals 14 residues. Germline V lookup: CDR1 GTSNPN, CDR2 SVGIG (reference sequence). As DNA, the CDR3 is TGTGCCTGGAGTGTTAGGCTCCGGGACACTGAAGCTTTCTTT. It encodes CAWSVRLRDTEAFF. The variable domain in full, with the rest retrieved from reference TRBV30 and TRBJ1-1, is SQTIHQWPATLVQPVGSPLSLECTVEGTSNPNLYWYRQAAGRGLQLLFYSVGIGQISSEVPQNLSASRPQDRQFILSSKKLLLSDSGFYLCAWSVRLRDTEAFFGQGTRLTVV.

The gene calls are TRBV10-2 and TRBJ2-7; D is perhaps TRBD1 (6 bases). The V end lost 6 bases, the J end lost 5 bases, and 17 bases lay between the germline ends. CDR3 size: 14 residues. CDR1 and CDR2 (germline): WSHSY, SAAADI. CDR3: CASRPDRYYDEQYF. The CDR3 DNA reads TGCGCCAGCAGACCCGACAGGTACTACGACGAGCAGTACTTC.

On this clone itself: Other DNA sequences in the sample encode the same CDR3. This chain joins TRBV5-1 and TRBJ1-6; perhaps TRBD1 as D (5 bases). V was cut by 0 bases and J by 4 bases, with 5 bases left in between. The V gene's germline CDR1 is SGHRS and CDR2 YFSETQ. This CDR3 has 14 amino acids. The CDR3, as DNA: TGCGCCAGCAGCTTGGGACAGTATAATTCACCCCTCCACTTT. This codes for CASSLGQYNSPLHF.

The chain carries TRBV11-2 and TRBJ2-1; tentative D call: TRBD2 (6 bases). The CDR3 runs to 14 residues. Trimming removed 9 bases at V and 6 bases at J, with 18 bases between. CDR1 SGHAT and CDR2 FQNNGV come from the germline V gene. The CDR3 DNA reads TGTGCCAGGGGACTCAGCGGAGAACCCAATGAGCAGTTCTTC. Its protein is CARGLSGEPNEQFF.

This rearrangement joins TRBV9 to TRBJ2-7; TRBD1 agrees at 10 bases. V was pared by 7 bases and J by 5 bases, with 9 bases of the junction left unmatched. This CDR3 comprises 14 residues. From germline, CDR1 is SGDLS and CDR2 YYNGEE. CDR3: CASGDGTGEDEQYF. DNA for the CDR3: TGTGCCAGCGGAGACGGGACAGGGGAAGACGAGCAGTACTTC.

This chain joins TRBV5-5 and TRBJ2-5; 10 bases map to TRBD2. Germline CDR1 is SGHKS and CDR2 is YYEKEE (reference sequence). Germline trimming cut 4 bases from V and 1 base from J; bases unmatched to any gene: 4. The length of the CDR3 is 15 residues. DNA for the CDR3: TGTGCCAGCAGCAAGTGGACTAGCGGCCAAGAGACCCAGTACTTC. Translating gives CASSKWTSGQETQYF. The full variable domain, with the rest looked up from reference TRBV5-5 and TRBJ2-5, is DAGVTQSPTHLIKTRGQQVTLRCSPISGHKSVSWYQQVLGQGPQFIFQYYEKEERGRGNFPDRFSARQFPNYSSELNVNALLLGDSALYLCASSKWTSGQETQYFGPGTRLLVL.

V is TRBV6-5 and J is TRBJ2-7, with 7 nucleotides matching TRBD1. CDR3 length equals 15 residues. J lost 1 base, V lost 2 bases, and 5 bases had no gene match. Germline values: CDR1 MNHEY, CDR2 SVGAGI. CDR3 in DNA: TGTGCCAGCAGTTACGGGGGACAGCAATCCTACGAGCAGTACTTC. Protein sequence: CASSYGGQQSYEQYF.

The count of this clone is one. Other DNA sequences of this sample code for an identical CDR3. V and J are TRBV28 and TRBJ1-2, with TRBD1 as a possible D gene (5 bases). V shed 8 bases and J shed 4 bases, with 11 bases lying between them. The CDR3 is 12 residues long. CDR1 is MDHEN, CDR2 SYDVKM, per germline. The CDR3 DNA reads as TGTGCCAGCCAGGGTAGAGGCTATGGCTACACCTTC. It yields the protein CASQGRGYGYTF.

The chain recombines TRBV21-1 with TRBJ2-3; TRBD2 is the table's D call, not checked against the DNA. TRBV21-1 is marked as a pseudogene. CDR3 size: 15 residues. The CDR3 protein is CASSQLAGVLDTQYF. The CDR3 DNA sequence: TGTGCCAGCAGCCAGCTAGCGGGGGTCCTGGATACGCAGTATTTT.

The chain carries TRBV5-6 and TRBJ2-7, with D possibly being TRBD2 (6 bases). Germline CDR1 reads SGHDT; CDR2 reads YYEEEE. V was shortened by 4 bases and J by 11 bases, with 25 bases between the two germline ends. This CDR3 has 15 amino acids. The CDR3 nucleotides are TGTGCCAGCAGCCTAACACTAGCAACCTGGGAAGGAGAGTACTTC. Translation: CASSLTLATWEGEYF.

The chain joins TRBV9 to TRBJ1-1; a weak D match, TRBD1 (5 bases). The germline V gene has CDR1 SGDLS and CDR2 YYNGEE. V lost 3 bases, J lost 4 bases, and 10 bases lay in between. The CDR3 runs to 13 residues. The DNA of the CDR3 is TGTGCCAGCAGCGCCTCAGGGTTCACTGAAGCTTTCTTT. This sequence encodes CASSASGFTEAFF.

V usage is TRBV29-1 and J usage is TRBJ2-1, with 7 bases that match TRBD2. The CDR3 loop spans 15 amino acids. V shed 5 bases, J shed 5 bases, and the junction held 12 bases outside the gene matches. CDR1 is SQVTM, CDR2 ANQGSEA, per germline. The CDR3 reads CSVPVGGRANNEQFF. CDR3 DNA: TGCAGCGTTCCCGTTGGGGGGAGGGCCAACAATGAGCAGTTCTTC.

The chain recombines TRBV6-5 with TRBJ1-6, with a tentative D call TRBD1 (6 bases). The V gene lost 2 bases and the J gene lost 11 bases, with 13 bases spanning the gap. This CDR3 has 14 amino acids. Germline V gives CDR1 MNHEY, CDR2 SVGAGI. This CDR3 reads CASSYSQGRTPLHF. CDR3 in DNA: TGTGCCAGCAGTTACAGTCAGGGGAGGACACCCCTCCACTTT.

The chain recombines TRBV7-6 with TRBJ2-3; 13 nucleotides agree with TRBD2. With V trimmed by 5 bases and J by 7 bases, 6 bases remained unmatched. The CDR3 is 15 amino acids. Germline CDR1 SGHVS, CDR2 FNYEAQ. CDR3 in amino acids: CASSPQTSGGNTQYF. CDR3 bases: TGTGCCAGCAGCCCCCAGACTAGCGGGGGGAATACGCAGTATTTT.

This CDR3 reads CSAQTSGGASNTQYF. CDR3 DNA sequence: TGCAGCGCTCAGACTAGCGGGGGGGCATCGAATACGCAGTATTTT. V gene TRBV29-1 combines with J gene TRBJ2-3; the match to TRBD2 covers 14 bases. Germline V gene data show CDR1 as SQVTM and CDR2 as ANQGSEA. The V segment lost 7 bases and the J segment 7 bases; nucleotides outside the gene matches: 10. The length of the CDR3 is 15 residues.

This clone has a single count. J is TRBJ2-3 and V is TRBV30; D not resolved. The germline V and J ends were trimmed by 4 bases and 1 base, with 9 bases remaining between them. The CDR3 runs to 13 residues. Germline V CDR1 and CDR2: GTSNPN, SVGIG (reference sequence). This chain's CDR3 is CAWTLDRTDTQYF. The CDR3 DNA follows: TGTGCCTGGACCTTGGACCGCACAGATACGCAGTATTTT.

The chain couples TRBV19 to TRBJ2-1; D is ambiguous. V was trimmed by 3 bases and J by 9 bases, leaving 18 bases between them. The CDR3 consists of 15 residues. Germline-derived CDR1 and CDR2 are LNHDA and SQIVND (reference sequence). Written as DNA, the CDR3 is TGTGCCAGTAGTATCCCCCAAGGTGCAGGCTTTGAGCAGTTCTTC. Amino acids: CASSIPQGAGFEQFF.

To note about this clone: Other DNA sequences within the sample encode an identical CDR3. The CDR3 reads CASSGGTSGYEQYF. As DNA, the CDR3 is TGCGCCAGCAGCGGGGGGACTAGCGGTTACGAGCAGTACTTC. The genes are TRBV5-1 and TRBJ2-7; 11 nucleotides line up with TRBD2. The trim removed 4 bases at V and 4 bases at J, leaving 4 bases unmatched. Germline assignment: CDR1 SGHRS and CDR2 YFSETQ. This CDR3 region has 14 residues.

This clone was found once. The J gene is TRBJ2-1, the V gene TRBV27; D unclear. CDR3 length: 15 residues. Trimming took off 2 bases at V and 3 bases at J, with 11 bases between the two ends. CDR1 is MNHEY and CDR2 is SMNVEV in the germline V gene (reference sequence). The CDR3 is CASSLGSLLYNEQFF. CDR3 nucleotides: TGTGCCAGCAGTTTAGGGTCCCTCCTCTACAATGAGCAGTTCTTC.

The rearrangement joins TRBV5-6 to TRBJ2-3, with D perhaps being TRBD1 or TRBD2 (6 bases each). Germline V gene lookup returns CDR1 SGHDT and CDR2 YYEEEE. The CDR3 length is 15 residues. Trimming left V 4 bases short and J 4 bases short, with 16 bases between. CDR3 coding DNA: TGTGCCAGCAGCCCGAGAGGGGGGTTGGCAGATACGCAGTATTTT. Its translation is CASSPRGGLADTQYF.

This chain connects TRBV7-9 to TRBJ2-1; possible D gene TRBD2, 6 bases. V was clipped by 3 bases and J by 6 bases, with 18 bases between them. Germline V CDR1 and CDR2: SEHNR, FQNEAQ (reference sequence). The CDR3 length is 16 residues. The chain's CDR3 is CASSFVYGTRGNEQFF. CDR3 DNA sequence: TGTGCCAGCAGCTTTGTTTACGGGACTCGCGGCAATGAGCAGTTCTTC.

The chain joins TRBV25-1 to TRBJ1-4, with TRBD1 as a possible D gene (5 bases). The germline V and J ends were trimmed by 7 bases and 2 bases, with 14 bases remaining between them. The CDR3 runs to 15 residues. Germline CDR1 MGHDK, CDR2 SYGVNS. The CDR3 region has the DNA TGTGCCAGCACCCGAGGGGCAGCCACTAATGAAAAACTGTTTTTT. Its translation: CASTRGAATNEKLFF.

With respect to this clone: This clone may be a read error of a much larger clone one base away. V gene TRBV7-2 combines with J gene TRBJ1-1; no firm D call. The germline V gene has CDR1 SGHTA and CDR2 FQGNSA. The CDR3 is made up of 13 amino acids. V lost 1 base to trimming and J lost 0 bases, with 3 bases between them. CDR3 amino acids: CASSLDMNTEAFF. The CDR3 nucleotides are TGTGCCAGCAGCTTAGACATGAACACTGAAGCTTTCTTT.

The V call is TRBV10-3, the J call TRBJ1-1, with D unresolved. V was cut by 3 bases and J by 1 base, with 9 bases left in between. The CDR3 has 14 amino acids. Germline assignment: CDR1 ENHRY and CDR2 SYGVKD. CDR3 amino acids: CAISESSPNTEAFF. The CDR3 bases are TGTGCCATCAGTGAAAGTTCACCGAACACTGAAGCTTTCTTT.

V and J are TRBV2 and TRBJ1-2; D gene uncertain. Trimming left V 7 bases short and J 2 bases short, with 11 bases between. Germline V gives CDR1 SNHLY, CDR2 FYNNEI. The CDR3 has 13 residues. CDR3 protein: CASNPGKNYGYTF. The CDR3 nucleotides are TGTGCCAGCAATCCAGGCAAGAACTATGGCTACACCTTC.